This TCR beta chain comes out of a study of cytomegalovirus exposure and HLA in healthy donors. It was with 60 Vbeta and 13 Jbeta primers that the PCR ran. Generated by immunoSEQ multiplex PCR, the TCRdb table keeps only in-frame clones and is missing some. The sample contains tens of thousands of clones, around four fifths of which appear only once. With respect to this clone: Its matching antigen is unknown.

This CDR3 comprises 12 residues. Trimming left V 4 bases short and J 0 bases short, with 7 bases between. CDR1 is SQVTM and CDR2 is ANQGSEA in the germline V gene. The study's findings and limits: There were several of the most significant clusters that appeared linked to common viral pathogens in a later analysis.

The TCR comes from a man aged 50 to 60 in good health and CMV-seronegative. Sequenced sample: PBMCs. This rearrangement joins TRBV29-1 to TRBJ2-7; D gene ambiguous. The CDR3 loop is CSVARSSYEQYF. CDR3 DNA sequence: TGCAGCGTTGCCAGGTCCTCCTACGAGCAGTACTTC.